These 2 T cell receptor beta chains share one sample of origin, sequenced in a study of human T cells and chemical hapten exposure. Time point defined: patch test 2, 6 weeks after DPC sensitization. Treatment indicated: therapeutic diphenylcyclopropenone sensitization with weekly scalp DPC. Each CDR3 protein is one row after TCRdb ran MiXCR on the RACE reads. The sample consists of 90,000 to 110,000 distinct CDR3 sequences, approximately 8.8% of them appearing once. This material consisted of whole blood, taken in connection with sensitization to the hapten diphenylcyclopropenone (DPC). Receptors were obtained from a woman aged 35 to 49 with alopecia areata. Some clones in this sample may be carry-over from other donors' samples.

This clonotype was picked up many times. The chain joins TRBV27 to TRBJ1-1; 9 nucleotides line up with TRBD1. V was clipped by 2 bases and J by 9 bases; unmatched bases: 4. Germline CDR1 MNHEY, CDR2 SMNVEV (reference sequence). The CDR3 is made up of 13 amino acids. CDR3 nucleotide sequence: TGTGCCAGCAGTTTACCCGGACAGGGGAAAGCTTTCTTT. This encodes CASSLPGQGKAFF.

There are many counts of this clonotype. This chain uses TRBV7-8 with TRBJ2-7, with a tentative D call TRBD2 (6 bases). CDR3 length equals 14 residues. The germline V gene encodes CDR1 SGHVS and CDR2 FQNEAQ. With 4 bases removed from V and 4 bases from J, the gap between germline ends came to 14 bases. The CDR3 nucleotides read TGTGCCAGCAGCTACGGAGGGGCTGGGTACGAGCAGTACTTC. It codes for CASSYGGAGYEQYF.